This is a list of T cell receptor beta chains from one sample in a study of T cells in Graves' hyperthyroidism and ophthalmopathy. MiXCR was run by TCRdb on the multiplex PCR reads, yielding one entry per CDR3 protein. The sample has about 610,000 distinct CDR3 sequences, roughly a sixth seen once. The sample was blood. All receptors derive from a woman aged 40-49 years with Graves' ophthalmopathy. The CDR3 runs from the conserved cysteine through the conserved F or W. The D gene is left open where the match is weak. Size tells how often a clone was seen (once, few, many) or the class of an expanded clone, and some rows leave it out.

d_call,clone_size,v_call,j_call,cdr3_aa,cdr3_nt
TRBD2,many,TRBV18,TRBJ2-7,CASSPPTSGRSPSYEQYF,TGTGCCAGCTCACCACCGACTAGCGGGAGGTCACCCTCCTACGAGCAGTACTTC
-,-,TRBV10-2,TRBJ2-7,CASRRDLTYEQYF,TGCGCCAGCAGACGGGACTTGACCTACGAGCAGTACTTC
-,few,TRBV6-5,TRBJ1-3,CASSYSPKDSGNTIYF,TGTGCCAGCAGTTACTCGCCGAAAGACTCTGGAAACACCATATATTTT
-,few,TRBV4-1,TRBJ2-1,CASSQDPGTPYNEQFF,TGCGCCAGCAGCCAAGATCCCGGGACCCCCTACAATGAGCAGTTCTTC
-,-,TRBV2,TRBJ2-2,CASSEIRRLSVNTGELFF,TGTGCCAGCAGTGAAATTCGCAGACTATCAGTGAACACCGGGGAGCTGTTTTTT
-,-,TRBV18,TRBJ2-7,CASSPSSGRSYEQYF,TGTGCCAGCTCACCTTCTTCGGGCCGGTCCTACGAGCAGTACTTC
-,many,TRBV6-1,TRBJ1-1,CASSERGPERGAFF,TGTGCCAGCAGTGAACGGGGGCCCGAAAGAGGAGCTTTCTTT
TRBD1,-,TRBV19,TRBJ1-5,CASNVAPGGSEPQHF,TGTGCCAGTAACGTTGCGCCAGGGGGCTCGGAGCCCCAGCATTTT
-,many,TRBV12-3/TRBV12-4,TRBJ1-3,CASSPRGRVNTIYF,TGTGCCAGCAGCCCACGGGGAAGGGTGAACACCATATATTTT
-,-,TRBV6-2/TRBV6-3,TRBJ1-5,CASSAGPNQYSNQPQHF,TGTGCCAGCAGTGCCGGGCCAAACCAATATAGCAATCAGCCCCAGCATTTT
TRBD2,few,TRBV20-1,TRBJ2-7,CSARDSGSFSYEQYF,TGCAGTGCTAGAGATAGCGGGAGCTTCTCTTACGAGCAGTACTTC